This T cell receptor (beta chain) was sequenced in a study of patients with pleural tuberculosis (dated by TCRdb to the mid-2010s). TCRdb lists the instrument as Illumina Genome Analyzer IIx. TCRdb reworked the public reads: Q25 trimming with fastp, MiXCR clone assembly, productive beta chains retained. Rows with a matching CDR3 protein are joined into one entry that keeps the most common DNA and genes. This sample comprises 29,000 or so distinct CDR3 sequences, 15% to 20% of them detected only once. Roughly 3.4% of the sample belongs to the ten largest clones. A few counts support this clonotype. No antigen is known for it. The input lacks base qualities; no much larger clone sits a single base away. V was cut back by 6 bases and J by 4 bases, leaving a gap of 15 bases between them. The CDR3 measures 14 amino acids from cysteine to phenylalanine. CDR3 DNA only is kept here, 42 bases in frame from base 1.

Material: peripheral blood. Recombination linked TRBV12-3 or TRBV12-4 to TRBJ1-1, with an unclear D gene assignment. This TCR derives from a human donor with pleural tuberculosis. The sequence in DNA is TGTGCCAGCAGGTTATCGGACTTGAGCACTGAAGCTTTCTTT. Its coded protein is CASRLSDLSTEAFF.